This is a list of T cell receptor beta chains from one sample in a study of blood T cell repertoires in COVID-19. TCRdb keeps only in-frame clones here, not all; method: immunoSEQ multiplex PCR. The sample has a few hundred thousand clones, roughly 85% seen once. The sequenced sample consisted of PBMCs or T cells enriched from blood (not recorded which). These receptors were taken from a woman aged 50 to 60 who had recovered from COVID-19. Both conserved end residues are part of each CDR3. Each record gives: V gene, CDR3 length, J gene, clone size, D gene, CDR3 protein, CDR3 DNA. A D gene is named only where the DNA matches it firmly. Clone size appears in some rows only: once, few, many, or a class for an expanded clone.

TRBV5-1	14	TRBJ1-4	NA	TRBD1	CASSTTGGMGKLFF	TGCGCCAGCAGCACGACAGGGGGCATGGGAAAACTGTTTTTT
TRBV28	14	TRBJ2-1	NA	NA	CASSFSDFYNEQFF	TGTGCCAGCAGTTTCTCAGACTTCTACAATGAGCAGTTCTTC
TRBV10-3	16	TRBJ2-3	NA	NA	CAISESRDSPTDTQYF	TGTGCCATCAGTGAGTCGAGAGACAGCCCCACAGATACGCAGTATTTT
TRBV4-2	17	TRBJ1-6	NA	TRBD1	CASSQGQGDAYNSPLHF	TGTGCCAGCAGCCAAGGACAGGGGGACGCCTATAATTCACCCCTCCACTTT
TRBV11-2	17	TRBJ2-2	NA	NA	CASSRLSGTSNTGELFF	TGTGCCAGCAGCCGCCTGTCCGGGACATCGAACACCGGGGAGCTGTTTTTT
TRBV5-1	14	TRBJ2-3	NA	TRBD2	CASSLLAGTDTQYF	TGCGCCAGCAGCTTACTAGCGGGCACAGATACGCAGTATTTT
TRBV4-1	16	TRBJ2-5	NA	TRBD2	CASSQEVTSGYETQYF	TGCGCCAGCAGCCAAGAGGTGACTAGCGGGTATGAGACCCAGTACTTC
TRBV5-1	15	TRBJ2-6	NA	NA	CASSSLASGANVLTF	TGCGCCAGCAGCTCCTTAGCGTCAGGGGCCAACGTCCTGACTTTC
TRBV19	14	TRBJ1-1	NA	TRBD1	CASTTDRVGTEAFF	TGTGCCAGTACTACGGACAGGGTAGGCACTGAAGCTTTCTTT
TRBV5-4	16	TRBJ1-1	NA	TRBD1	CASSYRQGTGYTEAFF	TGTGCCAGCAGCTACCGACAGGGTACAGGCTACACTGAAGCTTTCTTT
TRBV5-4	15	TRBJ1-4	NA	TRBD1	CASSLSGTGPEKLFF	TGTGCCAGCAGCTTGTCAGGGACAGGCCCAGAAAAACTGTTTTTT
TRBV6-5	14	TRBJ1-4	few	NA	CASSYTATNEKLFF	TGTGCCAGCAGTTACACGGCAACTAATGAAAAACTGTTTTTT
TRBV18	13	TRBJ2-3	once	NA	CASSTSRADTQYF	TGTGCCAGCTCCACCAGCAGGGCAGATACGCAGTATTTT
TRBV5-6	12	TRBJ1-6	NA	NA	CASSLYRAPLHF	TGTGCCAGCAGCCTTTACAGGGCCCCCCTCCACTTT
TRBV28	13	TRBJ2-7	NA	NA	CASSLQGGNEQYF	TGTGCCAGCAGTTTACAGGGGGGAAACGAGCAGTACTTC
TRBV24-1	15	TRBJ2-1	NA	NA	CATSVRRGLYNEQFF	TGTGCCACCAGTGTCCGGCGGGGGCTCTACAATGAGCAGTTCTTC
TRBV9	15	TRBJ2-7	NA	NA	CASSPTGTHAYEQYF	TGTGCCAGCAGCCCTACCGGGACTCATGCTTACGAGCAGTACTTC
TRBV27	14	TRBJ2-7	NA	NA	CASSLGAISYEQYF	TGTGCCAGCAGTTTAGGAGCGATCTCCTACGAGCAGTACTTC
TRBV5-4	16	TRBJ2-7	NA	TRBD1	CASSRGQGNRVSEQYF	TGTGCCAGCAGCCGGGGACAGGGAAACCGAGTGAGCGAGCAGTACTTC
TRBV28	16	TRBJ2-1	NA	NA	CASSSLVPESYNEQFF	TGTGCCAGCAGTTCACTAGTTCCGGAGTCCTACAATGAGCAGTTCTTC
TRBV20-1	15	TRBJ2-1	NA	NA	CSASLTVMQYNEQFF	TGCAGTGCTAGTTTGACAGTTATGCAGTACAATGAGCAGTTCTTC
TRBV4-1	14	TRBJ1-1	NA	NA	CASSQIQGGSEAFF	TGCGCCAGCAGCCAAATTCAGGGAGGTTCCGAAGCTTTCTTT
TRBV28	16	TRBJ2-5	NA	TRBD1	CASNWRAGQGEETQYF	TGTGCCAGCAATTGGCGGGCGGGACAGGGGGAAGAGACCCAGTACTTC
TRBV11-2	14	TRBJ1-5	few	NA	CASSAVRVNQPQHF	TGTGCCAGCAGCGCGGTCCGGGTGAATCAGCCCCAGCATTTT
TRBV19	14	TRBJ1-5	NA	NA	CASSTLQQDQPQHF	TGTGCCAGTAGTACCTTACAGCAGGATCAGCCCCAGCATTTT
TRBV5-1	16	TRBJ2-7	NA	TRBD2	CASSPGSGTTSYEQYF	TGCGCCAGCAGCCCAGGTTCCGGGACTACCTCCTACGAGCAGTACTTC
TRBV5-4	15	TRBJ2-7	NA	TRBD2	CASSFGTSGFYEQYF	TGTGCCAGCAGCTTCGGGACTAGCGGATTCTACGAGCAGTACTTC
TRBV5-1	15	TRBJ2-7	NA	TRBD2	CASSLGTSGNLEQYF	TGCGCCAGCAGCCTAGGGACTAGCGGCAACCTAGAGCAGTACTTC
TRBV18	15	TRBJ2-7	once	TRBD1	CASSVGDSVTYEQYF	TGTGCCAGCTCCGTAGGGGACAGCGTGACTTACGAGCAGTACTTC
TRBV5-1	15	TRBJ2-2	NA	NA	CASSLGGGNTGELFF	TGCGCCAGCAGCTTGGGTGGCGGTAACACCGGGGAGCTGTTTTTT
TRBV18	19	TRBJ2-1	once	NA	CASSPPGGQMGASYNEQFF	TGTGCCAGCTCACCACCAGGAGGCCAAATGGGTGCCTCCTACAATGAGCAGTTCTTC
TRBV10-3	14	TRBJ1-3	once	NA	CAISSGETGNTIYF	TGTGCCATCAGTTCGGGGGAGACTGGAAACACCATATATTTT
TRBV3-1/TRBV3-2	11	TRBJ1-2	NA	NA	CASSYGYGYTF	TGTGCCAGCAGCTACGGTTATGGCTACACCTTC
TRBV5-4	16	TRBJ1-4	few	NA	CASSSKGGGPYEKLFF	TGTGCCAGCAGCTCGAAGGGGGGGGGCCCCTATGAAAAACTGTTTTTT
TRBV6-1	17	TRBJ2-1	NA	NA	CASSERRVSRENNEQFF	TGTGCCAGCAGTGAACGCAGGGTTAGCCGAGAGAACAATGAGCAGTTCTTC
TRBV28	18	TRBJ2-1	NA	NA	CASGTPQLERHSYNEQFF	TGTGCCAGCGGAACCCCTCAGTTGGAGCGGCACTCCTACAATGAGCAGTTCTTC
TRBV18	15	TRBJ2-3	NA	NA	CASSPRDFGYNTQYF	TGTGCCAGCTCACCTCGGGACTTTGGGTACAATACGCAGTATTTT
TRBV29-1	12	TRBJ2-7	NA	NA	CSVAPRRDEQYF	TGCAGCGTTGCCCCAAGAAGAGACGAGCAGTACTTC
TRBV14	17	TRBJ2-3	NA	NA	CASSQDWVGAYTDTQYF	TGTGCCAGCAGCCAGGACTGGGTGGGCGCATACACAGATACGCAGTATTTT
TRBV12-3/TRBV12-4	13	TRBJ2-7	NA	TRBD1	CASSLSGQGGQYF	TGTGCCAGCAGTTTGTCGGGACAGGGCGGGCAGTACTTC
TRBV3-1/TRBV3-2	13	TRBJ2-7	NA	TRBD2	CASSQDRGLAFHF	TGTGCCAGCAGCCAAGATAGGGGACTAGCGTTCCACTTC
TRBV27	13	TRBJ2-7	NA	TRBD1	CASSLGTGEEQYF	TGTGCCAGCAGTTTAGGGACAGGGGAGGAGCAGTACTTC
TRBV12-3/TRBV12-4	12	TRBJ2-3	NA	TRBD2	CASSFREGTQYF	TGTGCCAGCAGTTTCCGGGAGGGGACGCAGTATTTT
TRBV5-5	14	TRBJ2-7	NA	TRBD2	CASTLMGGIREQYF	TGTGCCAGCACCCTAATGGGAGGGATTCGCGAGCAGTACTTC
TRBV7-2	16	TRBJ2-5	NA	NA	CASSLAGRLEGETQYF	TGTGCCAGCAGCTTGGCAGGGCGGTTGGAGGGGGAGACCCAGTACTTC
TRBV24-1	17	TRBJ2-1	NA	TRBD2	CATSDSASGRVHNEQFF	TGTGCCACCAGTGACTCTGCTAGCGGGAGGGTCCACAATGAGCAGTTCTTC
TRBV30	14	TRBJ1-1	NA	TRBD1	CAWDDRGGETEAFF	TGTGCCTGGGACGACAGGGGCGGCGAAACTGAAGCTTTCTTT
TRBV5-1	15	TRBJ2-7	NA	NA	CASSPPAGINYEQYF	TGCGCCAGCAGCCCTCCCGCAGGGATCAACTACGAGCAGTACTTC
TRBV6-4	15	TRBJ2-3	NA	TRBD2	CASRIIAGSTDTQYF	TGTGCCAGCAGAATCATAGCGGGGAGCACAGATACGCAGTATTTT
TRBV6-5	12	TRBJ1-5	NA	NA	CASSDSTASEHF	TGTGCCAGCAGTGACTCGACAGCCTCGGAGCATTTT
TRBV11-1	15	TRBJ2-7	NA	TRBD1	CASSFSQGGEEEQYF	TGTGCCAGCAGCTTTAGCCAAGGGGGCGAAGAAGAGCAGTACTTC
TRBV18	14	TRBJ1-5	NA	NA	CASSPGAAYQPQHF	TGTGCCAGCTCACCAGGGGCAGCTTATCAGCCCCAGCATTTT
TRBV27	15	TRBJ2-7	NA	TRBD1	CASSLSPGGMYEQYF	TGTGCCAGCAGTTTATCCCCAGGGGGCATGTACGAGCAGTACTTC
TRBV28	12	TRBJ2-7	NA	TRBD2	CASTGLAGEQYF	TGTGCCAGCACCGGACTAGCGGGAGAGCAGTACTTC
TRBV11-3	15	TRBJ2-1	once	TRBD1	CASSPDRGLMGEQFF	TGTGCCAGCAGCCCCGACAGGGGGCTGATGGGTGAGCAGTTCTTC
TRBV28	15	TRBJ2-3	few	NA	CASRPLATSTDTQYF	TGTGCCAGCAGGCCCTTAGCTACTAGCACAGATACGCAGTATTTT
TRBV7-2	16	TRBJ2-2	few	NA	CASSLAAAVVTGELFF	TGTGCCAGCAGCTTAGCAGCGGCAGTGGTCACCGGGGAGCTGTTTTTT
TRBV27	17	TRBJ2-5	NA	TRBD2	CASSMVAGVLSQETQYF	TGTGCCAGCAGTATGGTAGCGGGAGTGTTGAGCCAAGAGACCCAGTACTTC
TRBV5-1	15	TRBJ2-1	NA	NA	CASSLAGSSYNEQFF	TGCGCCAGCAGCTTGGCTGGGAGCTCCTACAATGAGCAGTTCTTC